Sequencing of this T cell receptor beta chain was carried out in a study of T cells in Graves' hyperthyroidism and ophthalmopathy. Background on the study: Any treatment followed the collection of peripheral blood at initial diagnosis.

Findings and caveats of the study: A median roughly 6.6 months before onset, the model predicted ophthalmopathy. Most thyroid-expanded clonotypes above 0.001 were also found in blood.

This clonotype appeared many times. Its specificity is unknown. Germline lookup yields CDR1 SGHAT and CDR2 FQDESV (reference sequence). V was clipped by 5 bases and J by 5 bases, with 10 bases between them. The CDR3 spans 12 residues. Duration under 3 months, a NOSPECS grade of at least 4, and a Clinical Activity Score of at least 3 characterized the ophthalmopathy patients. RNA transcripts yielded amplified TCR beta CDR3 regions. A set of HTBI primers served as the primers for a first-round RT-PCR of the TCR CDR3. From the multiplex PCR reads, TCRdb called clonotypes with MiXCR, one entry per CDR3 protein. Among around 600,000 distinct CDR3 sequences listed, 14% were seen once.

The chain employs TRBV11-1 and TRBJ2-7; D unresolved. This clonotype was sampled from a woman under 30 with Graves' ophthalmopathy. The sample consisted of blood. CDR3 sequence: CASSLTGHEQYF. CDR3 DNA: TGTGCCAGCAGCCTCACCGGCCACGAGCAGTACTTC. Complete variable domain (other parts from reference TRBV11-1 and TRBJ2-7): EAEVAQSPRYKITEKSQAVAFWCDPISGHATLYWYRQILGQGPELLVQFQDESVVDDSQLPKDRFSAERLKGVDSTLKIQPAELGDSAMYLCASSLTGHEQYFGPGTRLTVT.